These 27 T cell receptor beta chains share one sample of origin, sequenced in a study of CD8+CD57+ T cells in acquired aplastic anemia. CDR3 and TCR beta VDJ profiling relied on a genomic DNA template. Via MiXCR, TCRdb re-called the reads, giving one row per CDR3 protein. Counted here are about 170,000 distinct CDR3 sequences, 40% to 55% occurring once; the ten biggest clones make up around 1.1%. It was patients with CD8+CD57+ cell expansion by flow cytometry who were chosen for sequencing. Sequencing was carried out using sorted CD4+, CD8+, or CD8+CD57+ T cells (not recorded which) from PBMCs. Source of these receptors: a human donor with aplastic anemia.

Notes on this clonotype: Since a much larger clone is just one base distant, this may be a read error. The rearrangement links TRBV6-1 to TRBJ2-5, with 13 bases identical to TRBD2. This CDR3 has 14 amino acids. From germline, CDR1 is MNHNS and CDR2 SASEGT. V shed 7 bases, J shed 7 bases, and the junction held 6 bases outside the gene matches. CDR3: CASTETSGGLTQYF. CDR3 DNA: TGTGCCAGCACTGAGACTAGCGGGGGGCTGACCCAGTACTTC.

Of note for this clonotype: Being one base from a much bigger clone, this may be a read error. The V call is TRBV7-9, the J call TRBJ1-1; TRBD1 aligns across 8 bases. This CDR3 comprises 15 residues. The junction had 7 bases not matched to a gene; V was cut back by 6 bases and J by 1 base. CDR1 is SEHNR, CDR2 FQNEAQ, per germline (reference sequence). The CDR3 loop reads CASRRQGPWNTEAFF. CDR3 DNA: TGTGCCAGCAGAAGACAGGGGCCCTGGAACACTGAAGCTTTCTTT.

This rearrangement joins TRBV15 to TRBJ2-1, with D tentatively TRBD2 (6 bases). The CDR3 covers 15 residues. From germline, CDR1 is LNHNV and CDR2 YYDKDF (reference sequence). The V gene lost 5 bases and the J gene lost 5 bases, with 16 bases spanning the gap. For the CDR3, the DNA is TGTGCCACCAGCGAGCCCCGGGACTTTCACAATGAGCAGTTCTTC. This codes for CATSEPRDFHNEQFF.

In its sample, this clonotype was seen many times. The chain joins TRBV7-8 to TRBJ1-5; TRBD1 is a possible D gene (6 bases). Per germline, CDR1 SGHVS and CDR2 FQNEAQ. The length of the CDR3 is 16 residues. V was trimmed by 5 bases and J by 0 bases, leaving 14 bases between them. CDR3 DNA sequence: TGTGCCAGCAGCCATAACAGGGAGCCTAGCAATCAGCCCCAGCATTTT. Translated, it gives CASSHNREPSNQPQHF.

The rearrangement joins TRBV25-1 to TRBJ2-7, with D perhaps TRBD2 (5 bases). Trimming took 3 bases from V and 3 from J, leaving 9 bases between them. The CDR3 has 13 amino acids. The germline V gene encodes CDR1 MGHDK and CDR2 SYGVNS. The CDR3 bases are TGTGCCAGCAGTGATCTGAGCGGCTACGAGCAGTACTTC. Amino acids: CASSDLSGYEQYF.

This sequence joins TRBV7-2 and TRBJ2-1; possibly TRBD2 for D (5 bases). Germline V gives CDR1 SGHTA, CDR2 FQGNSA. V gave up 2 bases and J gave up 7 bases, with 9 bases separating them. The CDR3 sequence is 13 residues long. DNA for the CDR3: TGTGCCAGCAGCTTAATAAGAGGGAATGAGCAGTTCTTC. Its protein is CASSLIRGNEQFF.

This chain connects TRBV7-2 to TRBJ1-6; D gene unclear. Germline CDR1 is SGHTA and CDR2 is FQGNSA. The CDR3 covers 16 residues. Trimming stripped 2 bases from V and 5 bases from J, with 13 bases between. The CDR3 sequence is CASSLTTSGNNSPLHF. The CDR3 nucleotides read TGTGCCAGCAGCTTAACGACGTCGGGGAATAATTCACCCCTCCACTTT.

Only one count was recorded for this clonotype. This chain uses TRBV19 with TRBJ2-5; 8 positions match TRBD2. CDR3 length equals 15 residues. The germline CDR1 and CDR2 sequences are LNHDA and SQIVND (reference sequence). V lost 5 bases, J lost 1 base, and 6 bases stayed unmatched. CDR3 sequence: CASSSAGDLQETQYF. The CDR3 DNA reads TGTGCCAGTAGTTCAGCGGGGGACCTCCAAGAGACCCAGTACTTC.

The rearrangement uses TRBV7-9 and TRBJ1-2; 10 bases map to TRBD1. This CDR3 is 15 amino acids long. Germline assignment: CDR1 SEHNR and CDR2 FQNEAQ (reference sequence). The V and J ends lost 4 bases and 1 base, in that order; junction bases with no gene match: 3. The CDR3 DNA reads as TGTGCCAGCAGCTCGAGGGACAGGGGTAACTATGGCTACACCTTC. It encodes CASSSRDRGNYGYTF.

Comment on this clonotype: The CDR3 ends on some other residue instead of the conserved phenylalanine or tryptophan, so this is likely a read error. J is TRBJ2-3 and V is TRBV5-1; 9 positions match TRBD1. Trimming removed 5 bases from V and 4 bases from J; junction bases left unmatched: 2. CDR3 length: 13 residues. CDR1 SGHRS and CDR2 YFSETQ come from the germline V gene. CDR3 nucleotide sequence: TGCGCCAGCAGTGGGACAGGGCCAGATACGCAGTATCTT. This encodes CASSGTGPDTQYL.

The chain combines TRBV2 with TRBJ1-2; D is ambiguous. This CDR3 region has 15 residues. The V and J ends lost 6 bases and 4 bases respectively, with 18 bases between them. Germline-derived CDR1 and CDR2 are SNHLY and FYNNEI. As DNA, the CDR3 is TGTGCCAGCAGCCCACAAACTGGAGGGTTCTATGGCTACACCTTC. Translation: CASSPQTGGFYGYTF.

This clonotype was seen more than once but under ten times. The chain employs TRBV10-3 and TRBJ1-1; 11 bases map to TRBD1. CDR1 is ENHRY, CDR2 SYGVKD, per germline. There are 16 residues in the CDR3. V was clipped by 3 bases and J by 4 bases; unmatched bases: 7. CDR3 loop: CAISDPGQGVGTEAFF. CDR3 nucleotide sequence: TGTGCCATCAGTGATCCGGGACAGGGGGTTGGCACTGAAGCTTTCTTT.

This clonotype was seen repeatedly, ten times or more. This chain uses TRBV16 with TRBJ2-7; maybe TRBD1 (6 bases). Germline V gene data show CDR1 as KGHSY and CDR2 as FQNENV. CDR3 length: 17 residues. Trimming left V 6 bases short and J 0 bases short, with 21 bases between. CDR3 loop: CASSSTGIPLSSYEQYF. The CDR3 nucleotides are TGTGCCAGCAGTTCAACAGGGATACCACTATCCTCCTACGAGCAGTACTTC.

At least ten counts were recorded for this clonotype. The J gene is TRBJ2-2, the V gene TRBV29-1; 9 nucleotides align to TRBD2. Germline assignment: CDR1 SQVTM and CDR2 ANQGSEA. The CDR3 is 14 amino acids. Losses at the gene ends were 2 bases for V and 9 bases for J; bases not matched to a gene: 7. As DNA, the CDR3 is TGCAGCGTTGAAATCTTTAGCGGGGGTAGGGAGCTGTTTTTT. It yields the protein CSVEIFSGGRELFF.

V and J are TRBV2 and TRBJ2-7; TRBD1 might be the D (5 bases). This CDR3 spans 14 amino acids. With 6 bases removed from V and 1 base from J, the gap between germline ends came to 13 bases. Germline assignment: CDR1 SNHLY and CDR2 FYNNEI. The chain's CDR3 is CASRSWGSSYEQYF. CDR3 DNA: TGTGCCAGCAGGAGTTGGGGCTCTTCCTACGAGCAGTACTTC.

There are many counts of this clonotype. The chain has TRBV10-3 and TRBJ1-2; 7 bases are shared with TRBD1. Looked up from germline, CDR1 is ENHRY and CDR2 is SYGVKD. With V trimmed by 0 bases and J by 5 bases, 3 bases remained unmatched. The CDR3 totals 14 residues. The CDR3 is CAISESGTVYGYTF. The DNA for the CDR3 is TGTGCCATCAGTGAGTCGGGGACAGTGTATGGCTACACCTTC.

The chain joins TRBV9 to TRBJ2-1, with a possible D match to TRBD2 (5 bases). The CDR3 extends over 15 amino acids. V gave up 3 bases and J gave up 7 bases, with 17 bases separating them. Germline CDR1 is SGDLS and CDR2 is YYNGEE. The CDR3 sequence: CASSDRGLLRNEQFF. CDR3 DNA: TGTGCCAGCAGCGATCGGGGTCTACTACGTAATGAGCAGTTCTTC.

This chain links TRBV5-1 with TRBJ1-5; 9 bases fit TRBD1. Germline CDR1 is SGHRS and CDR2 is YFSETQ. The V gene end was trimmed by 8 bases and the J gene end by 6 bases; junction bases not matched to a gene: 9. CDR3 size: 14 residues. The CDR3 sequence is CARRTGDGGQPQHF. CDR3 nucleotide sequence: TGCGCCAGAAGGACAGGGGATGGGGGTCAGCCCCAGCATTTT. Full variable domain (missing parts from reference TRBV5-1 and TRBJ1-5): KAGVTQTPRYLIKTRGQQVTLSCSPISGHRSVSWYQQTPGQGLQFLFEYFSETQRNKGNFPGRFSGRQFSNSRSEMNVSTLELGDSALYLCARRTGDGGQPQHFGDGTRLSIL.

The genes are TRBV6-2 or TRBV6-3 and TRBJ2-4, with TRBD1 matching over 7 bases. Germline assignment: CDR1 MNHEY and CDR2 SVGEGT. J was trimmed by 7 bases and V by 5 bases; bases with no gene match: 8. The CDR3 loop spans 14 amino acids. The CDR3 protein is CASSRTGSSNIQYF. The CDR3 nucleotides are TGTGCCAGCAGTAGGACAGGATCATCCAACATTCAGTACTTC.

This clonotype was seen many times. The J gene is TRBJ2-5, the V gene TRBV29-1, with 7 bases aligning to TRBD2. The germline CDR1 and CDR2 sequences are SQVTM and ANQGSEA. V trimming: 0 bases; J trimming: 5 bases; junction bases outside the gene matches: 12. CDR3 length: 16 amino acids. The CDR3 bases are TGCAGCGTTGAAGAAGAGAGGGACTATGGGGCGGAGACCCAGTACTTC. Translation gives CSVEEERDYGAETQYF.

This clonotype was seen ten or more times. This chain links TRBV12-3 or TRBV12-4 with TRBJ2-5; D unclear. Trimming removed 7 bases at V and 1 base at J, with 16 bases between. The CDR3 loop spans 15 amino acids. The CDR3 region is CASTLGRRLQETQYF. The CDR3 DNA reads TGTGCCAGCACCCTGGGAAGGCGGCTCCAAGAGACCCAGTACTTC.

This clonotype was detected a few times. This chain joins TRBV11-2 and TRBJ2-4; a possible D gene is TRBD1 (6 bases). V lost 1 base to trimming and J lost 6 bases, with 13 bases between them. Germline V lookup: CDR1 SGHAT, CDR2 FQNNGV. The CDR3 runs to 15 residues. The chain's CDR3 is CASSLGGTSGNIQYF. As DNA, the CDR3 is TGTGCCAGCAGCTTAGGGGGGACAAGTGGAAACATTCAGTACTTC.

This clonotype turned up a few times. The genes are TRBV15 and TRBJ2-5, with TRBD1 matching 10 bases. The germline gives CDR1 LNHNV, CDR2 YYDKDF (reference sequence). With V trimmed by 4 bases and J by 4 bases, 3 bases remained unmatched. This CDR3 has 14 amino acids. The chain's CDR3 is CATSTRTGGETQYF. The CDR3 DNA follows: TGTGCCACCAGCACAAGGACAGGGGGAGAGACCCAGTACTTC.

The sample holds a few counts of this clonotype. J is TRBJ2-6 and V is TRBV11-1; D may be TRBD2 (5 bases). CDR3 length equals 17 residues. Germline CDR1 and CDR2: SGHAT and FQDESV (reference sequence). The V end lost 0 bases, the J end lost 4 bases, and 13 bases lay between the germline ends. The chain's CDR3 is CASSLARTRSGANVLTF. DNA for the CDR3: TGTGCCAGCAGCTTAGCGAGGACTCGGTCCGGGGCCAACGTCCTGACTTTC.

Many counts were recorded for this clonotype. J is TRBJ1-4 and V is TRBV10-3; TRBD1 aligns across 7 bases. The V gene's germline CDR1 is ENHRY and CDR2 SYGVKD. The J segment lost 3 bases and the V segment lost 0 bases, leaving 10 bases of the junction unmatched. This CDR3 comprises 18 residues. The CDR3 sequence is CAISESRVGGTANEKLFF. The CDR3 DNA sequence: TGTGCCATCAGTGAGTCGAGGGTAGGCGGGACAGCTAATGAAAAACTGTTTTTT.

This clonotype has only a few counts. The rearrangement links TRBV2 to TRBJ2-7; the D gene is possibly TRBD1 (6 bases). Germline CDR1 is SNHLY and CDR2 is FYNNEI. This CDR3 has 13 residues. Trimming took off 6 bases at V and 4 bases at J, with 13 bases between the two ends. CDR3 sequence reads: CASRRGFVYEQYF. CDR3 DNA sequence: TGTGCCAGCAGGAGGGGGTTTGTGTACGAGCAGTACTTC. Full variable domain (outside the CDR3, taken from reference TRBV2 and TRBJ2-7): EPEVTQTPSHQVTQMGQEVILRCVPISNHLYFYWYRQILGQKVEFLVSFYNNEISEKSEIFDDQFSVERPDGSNFTLKIRSTKLEDSAMYFCASRRGFVYEQYFGPGTRLTVT.

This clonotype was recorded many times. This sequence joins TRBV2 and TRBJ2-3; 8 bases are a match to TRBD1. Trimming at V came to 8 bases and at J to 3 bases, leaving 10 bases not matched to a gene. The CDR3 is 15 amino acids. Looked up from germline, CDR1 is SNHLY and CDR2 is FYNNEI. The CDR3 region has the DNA TGTGCCAGCGGAAATTACAGGGGGAGGACAGATACGCAGTATTTT. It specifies CASGNYRGRTDTQYF. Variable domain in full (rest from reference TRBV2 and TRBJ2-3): EPEVTQTPSHQVTQMGQEVILRCVPISNHLYFYWYRQILGQKVEFLVSFYNNEISEKSEIFDDQFSVERPDGSNFTLKIRSTKLEDSAMYFCASGNYRGRTDTQYFGPGTRLTVL.